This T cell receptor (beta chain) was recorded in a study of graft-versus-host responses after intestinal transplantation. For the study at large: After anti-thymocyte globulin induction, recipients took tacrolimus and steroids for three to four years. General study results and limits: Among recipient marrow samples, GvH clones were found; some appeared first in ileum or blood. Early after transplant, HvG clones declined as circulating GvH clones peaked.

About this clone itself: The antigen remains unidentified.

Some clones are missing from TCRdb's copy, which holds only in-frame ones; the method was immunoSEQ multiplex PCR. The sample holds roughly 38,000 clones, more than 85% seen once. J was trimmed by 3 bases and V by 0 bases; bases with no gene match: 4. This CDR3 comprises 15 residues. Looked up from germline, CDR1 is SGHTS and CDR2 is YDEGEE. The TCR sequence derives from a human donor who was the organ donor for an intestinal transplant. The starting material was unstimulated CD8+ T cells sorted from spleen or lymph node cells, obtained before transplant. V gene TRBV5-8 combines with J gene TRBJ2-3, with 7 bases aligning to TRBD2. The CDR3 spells CASSLAGRATDTQYF. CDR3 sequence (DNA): TGTGCCAGCAGCTTGGCGGGGAGGGCGACAGATACGCAGTATTTT.